Listed below are T cell receptor beta chains from one sample, sequenced in a study of T cell repertoires in cytomegalovirus infection. One entry per CDR3 protein, called by TCRdb with MiXCR from the reads. The profile shows approximately 250,000 distinct CDR3 sequences, approximately 24% of them singletons. The specimen was CD8+ T cells from PBMCs. The origin of the receptors is a human donor in good health (CMV status not recorded). Some clones in this sample may be carry-over from other donors' samples. Each CDR3 is given with its conserved first and last residue. A D gene is named only where the DNA matches it firmly. Some rows have no size entry. The others give once, few or many, or a class for an expanded clone.

d_call	clone_size	v_call	j_call	cdr3_aa	cdr3_nt
.	many	TRBV7-9	TRBJ2-1	CASSSRIGNNEQFF	TGTGCCAGCAGCTCGCGCATCGGGAACAATGAGCAGTTCTTC
.	few	TRBV5-6	TRBJ2-1	CASIIARVHNEQFF	TGTGCCAGCATCATTGCCAGGGTCCACAATGAGCAGTTCTTC
.	.	TRBV5-5	TRBJ2-6	CASSSRGPGANVLTF	TGTGCCAGCAGCTCGCGGGGGCCTGGGGCCAACGTCCTGACTTTC
.	.	TRBV2	TRBJ2-7	CASSGTTSSYEQYF	TGTGCCAGCAGTGGGACAACCTCCTCCTACGAGCAGTACTTC
.	few	TRBV28	TRBJ1-5	CASNPRMANQPQHF	TGTGCCAGCAACCCTAGGATGGCCAATCAGCCCCAGCATTTT
.	few	TRBV19	TRBJ1-1	CASSAGGQSSEAFF	TGTGCCAGTAGTGCCGGAGGCCAAAGCTCCGAAGCTTTCTTT
.	few	TRBV28	TRBJ1-3	CASSDTSGNTIYF	TGTGCCAGCTCGGACACCTCTGGAAACACCATATATTTT
.	few	TRBV28	TRBJ1-1	CASRITGNTEAFF	TGTGCCAGCAGAATAACAGGGAACACTGAAGCTTTCTTT
.	.	TRBV28	TRBJ2-6	CASSLFFQSGANVLTF	TGTGCCAGCAGTTTATTTTTTCAGTCTGGGGCCAACGTCCTGACTTTC
TRBD2	few	TRBV20-1	TRBJ2-7	CSARSKRGGLHREQYF	TGCAGTGCTAGGTCCAAGCGGGGGGGCCTACATAGGGAGCAGTACTTC
TRBD1	few	TRBV4-3	TRBJ2-1	CASSHRATGGHDEQFF	TGCGCCAGCAGCCACCGCGCGACAGGGGGCCATGATGAGCAGTTCTTC
.	.	TRBV30	TRBJ1-1	CAWSSMNTEAFF	TGTGCCTGGAGTTCCATGAACACTGAAGCTTTCTTT
.	.	TRBV19	TRBJ2-6	CASSPYDIYRDLHISRANVLTF	TGTGCCAGTAGTCCCTACGACATCTACCGGGACCTACATATTTCCAGGGCCAACGTCCTGACTTTC